This T cell receptor beta chain was sequenced in a study of blood T cells in healthy people across ages. Study-level findings and limits: Relative to aged donors, long-lived donors carried more naive CD4+ cells and displayed higher diversity.

A second PCR of 7 to 11 cycles used a sample-barcoded 5' primer and a J-beta primer mix. From the 5' RACE reads, TCRdb called clonotypes with MiXCR, one entry per CDR3 protein. The sample consists of 1.8 million or so distinct CDR3 sequences, about two fifths of them appearing once. Trimming at V came to 3 bases and at J to 3 bases, leaving 3 bases not matched to a gene. Germline lookup yields CDR1 LNHNV and CDR2 YYDKDF (reference sequence). This CDR3 is built from 16 residues. To note about this clonotype: Its antigen remains unknown.

The chain combines TRBV15 with TRBJ2-1, with 12 bases lining up with TRBD2. The sequence was obtained from a human donor in good health. Source material: blood. CDR3 loop: CATSRTSGGNYNEQFF. CDR3 nucleotides: TGTGCCACCAGCAGGACTAGCGGGGGTAACTACAATGAGCAGTTCTTC.